A selection of T cell receptor beta chains follows, all from one sample in a study of blood T cell repertoires in COVID-19. The method was immunoSEQ multiplex PCR; TCRdb's version includes in-frame clones alone and lacks a portion of them. The table has fewer than 350,000 clones, 86% seen once. Sequencing was done on a sample of peripheral blood. The receptors were sampled from a woman aged 30 to 39 with COVID-19, enrolled during active disease. CDR3s include the opening cysteine and the closing phenylalanine or tryptophan. A D gene is named only where the DNA matches it firmly. Clone size is stated in some rows and not others, as once, few, many or a class when expanded.

v_gene,abundance,j_gene,d_gene,CDR3aa,CDR3nt
TRBV19,-,TRBJ2-5,-,CASSIVSTRSGTQYF,TGTGCCAGTAGTATAGTTTCTACTAGGTCAGGGACCCAGTACTTC
TRBV29-1,many,TRBJ2-5,TRBD1,CSGRTGEETQYF,TGCAGCGGGCGAACAGGGGAAGAGACCCAGTACTTC
TRBV4-2,-,TRBJ2-6,TRBD2,CASSQAGGSGANVLTF,TGTGCCAGCAGCCAAGCGGGAGGCTCTGGGGCCAACGTCCTGACTTTC
TRBV3-1/TRBV3-2,-,TRBJ1-3,-,CASSQGWAGLEDTIYF,TGTGCCAGCAGCCAAGGTTGGGCAGGCCTGGAAGACACCATATATTTT
TRBV24-1,-,TRBJ2-4,-,CATSATGANIQYF,TGTGCCACCAGTGCCACAGGCGCGAACATTCAGTACTTC
TRBV10-3,-,TRBJ1-3,-,CAISEGGRSGNTIYF,TGTGCCATCAGTGAAGGAGGGAGGTCTGGAAACACCATATATTTT
TRBV3-1/TRBV3-2,few,TRBJ1-3,-,CASSQRAAGNTIYF,TGTGCCAGCAGCCAGAGGGCAGCTGGAAACACCATATATTTT
TRBV6-6,-,TRBJ2-5,-,CASSYWGLDQETQYF,TGTGCCAGCAGTTACTGGGGCCTAGACCAAGAGACCCAGTACTTC
TRBV7-2,once,TRBJ1-3,-,CASSPPGWSGNTIYF,TGTGCCAGCAGTCCTCCGGGATGGTCTGGAAACACCATATATTTT
TRBV4-1,-,TRBJ2-3,-,CASSQTGDTDTQYF,TGCGCCAGCAGCCAAACCGGGGACACAGATACGCAGTATTTT
TRBV18,-,TRBJ2-7,-,CASSPPQGSPHEQYF,TGTGCCAGCTCACCACCGCAGGGCTCCCCCCACGAGCAGTACTTC
TRBV28,-,TRBJ1-4,-,CASSPPGAENEKLFF,TGTGCCAGCAGTCCACCAGGGGCCGAAAATGAAAAACTGTTTTTT
TRBV2,-,TRBJ2-4,TRBD2,CASSGTSGILAKNIQYF,TGTGCCTCCTCCGGGACTAGCGGGATACTAGCCAAAAACATTCAGTACTTC
TRBV6-5,-,TRBJ1-2,-,CASTNTGTNGYTF,TGTGCCAGCACTAATACCGGGACAAATGGCTACACCTTC
TRBV28,-,TRBJ2-7,-,CASGGYLGEQYF,TGTGCCAGCGGGGGCTACCTAGGCGAGCAGTACTTC
TRBV7-9,-,TRBJ2-5,TRBD2,CASSLALGLAGGQTQYF,TGTGCCAGCAGCTTAGCCCTGGGACTAGCGGGGGGACAGACCCAGTACTTC
TRBV6-1,few,TRBJ2-5,-,CASSEPGIGSETQYF,TGTGCCAGCAGTGAGCCAGGGATTGGTTCGGAGACCCAGTACTTC
TRBV3-1/TRBV3-2,-,TRBJ2-3,-,CASSQDNEDTQYF,TGTGCCAGCAGCCAAGATAACGAGGATACGCAGTATTTT
TRBV6-5,-,TRBJ2-7,-,CASRVASPGEQYF,TGTGCCAGCAGGGTTGCTAGTCCGGGCGAGCAGTACTTC
TRBV28,once,TRBJ2-7,TRBD2,CASSAASGGAYEQYF,TGTGCCAGCAGTGCCGCTAGCGGGGGGGCCTACGAGCAGTACTTC
TRBV27,-,TRBJ2-1,TRBD2,CASRRTSLNYNEQFF,TGTGCCAGCAGAAGGACTAGTCTGAATTACAATGAGCAGTTCTTC
TRBV30,once,TRBJ1-6,-,CAWRSPPLYNSPLHF,TGTGCCTGGAGGAGCCCGCCACTATATAATTCACCCCTCCACTTT
TRBV10-1,-,TRBJ1-1,-,CASSEDNQGTEAFF,TGCGCCAGCAGTGAAGACAACCAGGGGACTGAAGCTTTCTTT
TRBV11-2,-,TRBJ1-1,-,CASSLAGQREAFF,TGTGCCAGCAGCTTAGCTGGGCAACGAGAAGCTTTCTTT
TRBV10-2,-,TRBJ1-2,TRBD1,CASSESRRGLYDGYTF,TGCGCCAGCAGTGAGTCGCGAAGGGGGCTTTACGATGGCTACACCTTC
TRBV19,-,TRBJ2-7,-,CASSWGVSAYEQYF,TGTGCCAGTAGTTGGGGAGTCTCGGCCTACGAGCAGTACTTC
TRBV6-5,-,TRBJ1-2,-,CASSSLTGGYTF,TGTGCCAGCAGTTCCCTTACCGGGGGCTACACCTTC
TRBV19,-,TRBJ2-2,TRBD1,CASSSGTANTGELFF,TGTGCCAGTAGTTCCGGGACAGCGAACACCGGGGAGCTGTTTTTT
TRBV12-3/TRBV12-4,-,TRBJ1-1,-,CASSIPGAEAFF,TGTGCCAGCAGTATCCCGGGAGCTGAAGCTTTCTTT
TRBV6-5,-,TRBJ1-1,TRBD1,CASRGTGRNTEAFF,TGTGCCAGCAGGGGGACAGGGAGGAACACTGAAGCTTTCTTT
TRBV3-1/TRBV3-2,-,TRBJ2-7,TRBD1,CASSAPGQGAEEQYF,TGTGCCAGCAGCGCGCCGGGACAGGGGGCGGAAGAGCAGTACTTC
TRBV5-6,-,TRBJ2-7,-,CASSLVRGTDEQYF,TGTGCCAGCAGCTTGGTCAGGGGAACCGACGAGCAGTACTTC
TRBV5-5,-,TRBJ2-3,-,CASSLASSTDTQYF,TGTGCCAGCAGCTTGGCCTCTAGCACAGATACGCAGTATTTT